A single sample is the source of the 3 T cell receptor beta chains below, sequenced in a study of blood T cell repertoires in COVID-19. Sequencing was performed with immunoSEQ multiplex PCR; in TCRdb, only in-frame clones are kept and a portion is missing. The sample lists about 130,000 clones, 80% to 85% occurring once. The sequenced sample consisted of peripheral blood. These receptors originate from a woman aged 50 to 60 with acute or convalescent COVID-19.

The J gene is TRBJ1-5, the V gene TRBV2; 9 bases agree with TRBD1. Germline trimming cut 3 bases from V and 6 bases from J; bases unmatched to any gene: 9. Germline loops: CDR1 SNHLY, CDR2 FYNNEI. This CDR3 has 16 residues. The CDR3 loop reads CASSEVLADRGQPQHF. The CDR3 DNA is TGTGCCAGCAGTGAGGTGCTAGCGGACAGGGGTCAGCCCCAGCATTTT.

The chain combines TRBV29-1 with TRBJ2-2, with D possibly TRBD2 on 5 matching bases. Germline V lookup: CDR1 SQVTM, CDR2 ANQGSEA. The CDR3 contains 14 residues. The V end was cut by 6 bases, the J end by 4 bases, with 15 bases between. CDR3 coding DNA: TGCAGCGTGGTACCGGGATCTAGCACCGGGGAGCTGTTTTTT. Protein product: CSVVPGSSTGELFF.

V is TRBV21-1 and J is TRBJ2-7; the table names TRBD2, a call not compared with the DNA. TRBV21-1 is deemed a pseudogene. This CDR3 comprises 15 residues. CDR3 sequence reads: CASSKFAGGGYEQYF. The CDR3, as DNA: TGTGCCAGCAGCAAGTTCGCGGGGGGAGGGTACGAGCAGTACTTC.